Each of the 9 T cell receptor beta chains below was sequenced from the same sample in a study of breast tumors, draining lymph nodes, adjacent tissues. TCRdb fed the multiplex PCR reads into MiXCR, producing one record per CDR3 protein. The sample holds 150,000 to 200,000 distinct CDR3 sequences; about 30% are singletons and the top ten take around 4.1%. Axillary draining lymph nodes of breast cancer patients supplied the node samples. Input material: axillary lymph node tissue. These receptors were obtained from a female donor with breast cancer. Some clones in this sample may be carry-over from other donors' samples.

On this clonotype: With a much larger clone just one base away, this may be a read error. This chain links TRBV20-1 with TRBJ1-2; D may be TRBD1 (6 bases). Germline values: CDR1 DFQATT, CDR2 SNEGSKA (reference sequence). There are 15 residues in the CDR3. Trimming shortened V by 0 bases and J by 1 base, and 12 bases separated the two germline ends. DNA of the CDR3: TGCAGTGCTAGAGATTCGACAGGCAGTAACTATGGCTACACCTTC. It translates to CSARDSTGSNYGYTF.

On this clonotype: A much larger clone lies one base from this, so it may be a read error. This chain links TRBV18 with TRBJ1-2; TRBD1 agrees at 7 bases. Per the germline V gene, CDR1 is KGHSH and CDR2 is LQKENI. The trim removed 3 bases at V and 10 bases at J, leaving 5 bases unmatched. This CDR3 has 12 amino acids. This CDR3 reads CASSPDREPYTF. CDR3 DNA sequence: TGTGCCAGCTCACCCGACAGGGAACCCTACACCTTC.

This clonotype was counted at least ten times. The chain joins TRBV20-1 to TRBJ2-7; D gene ambiguous. CDR1 is DFQATT and CDR2 is SNEGSKA in the germline V gene (reference sequence). The CDR3 covers 14 residues. With 6 bases removed from V and 2 bases from J, the gap between germline ends came to 17 bases. CDR3 coding DNA: TGCAGTGCCACGTCGTTGTGGGGAACCTACGAGCAGTACTTC. This gives the protein CSATSLWGTYEQYF.

This clonotype was seen many times. The chain is built from TRBV5-5 and TRBJ2-1; TRBD1 might be the D (5 bases). Deletions cut 3 bases from V and 4 bases from J, with 8 bases between. This CDR3 is 13 amino acids long. Germline V CDR1 and CDR2: SGHKS, YYEKEE (reference sequence). The DNA of the CDR3 is TGTGCCAGCAGCTCCAGGGCGTACAATGAGCAGTTCTTC. This translates into CASSSRAYNEQFF.

The sample holds many counts of this clonotype. CDR3 nucleotides: TGTGCCAGCAGTGAACCCCCTGAGGAGGCGGGAGGGCCCCATGAGCAGTTCTTC. This sequence encodes CASSEPPEEAGGPHEQFF. The genes are TRBV2 and TRBJ2-1; 9 bases agree with TRBD2. Germline V gives CDR1 SNHLY, CDR2 FYNNEI. V was pared by 2 bases and J by 8 bases, with 16 bases of the junction left unmatched. This CDR3 comprises 18 residues.

This clonotype was picked up many times. This chain joins TRBV18 and TRBJ1-4, with unresolved D. Germline CDR1 reads KGHSH; CDR2 reads LQKENI. The V and J ends lost 3 bases and 3 bases respectively, with 8 bases between them. The CDR3 has 14 amino acids. The CDR3 DNA sequence: TGTGCCAGCTCACCCACTGGTTCTAATGAAAAACTGTTTTTT. It specifies CASSPTGSNEKLFF.

This clonotype showed up many times. The chain combines TRBV20-1 with TRBJ1-2, with 8 bases aligning to TRBD1. The CDR3 covers 13 residues. V gave up 1 base and J gave up 8 bases; unmatched junction bases: 6. CDR1 and CDR2 from the germline V gene are DFQATT and SNEGSKA (reference sequence). CDR3: CSARALTGEGYTF. CDR3 coding DNA: TGCAGTGCTAGAGCCCTGACAGGGGAAGGCTACACCTTC.

This clonotype was detected a few times. This may arise from a read error, as a much more abundant clone is one base away. The chain carries TRBV7-2 and TRBJ2-5; the D gene is possibly TRBD2 (6 bases). The germline gives CDR1 SGHTA, CDR2 FQGNSA. The CDR3 spans 14 residues. V shed 5 bases and J shed 4 bases, with 14 bases lying between them. The CDR3: CASSPREAGETQYF. CDR3 nucleotide sequence: TGTGCCAGCAGCCCCAGGGAGGCCGGAGAGACCCAGTACTTC.

At least ten counts were recorded for this clonotype. The V gene is TRBV13, the J gene TRBJ1-5; D uncertain. V was cut by 2 bases and J by 5 bases, with 7 bases left in between. Germline CDR1 reads PRHDT; CDR2 reads FYEKMQ (reference sequence). There are 13 residues in the CDR3. CDR3 sequence reads: CASSLMRDQPQHF. The CDR3 DNA reads as TGTGCCAGCAGCTTAATGCGCGATCAGCCCCAGCATTTT.